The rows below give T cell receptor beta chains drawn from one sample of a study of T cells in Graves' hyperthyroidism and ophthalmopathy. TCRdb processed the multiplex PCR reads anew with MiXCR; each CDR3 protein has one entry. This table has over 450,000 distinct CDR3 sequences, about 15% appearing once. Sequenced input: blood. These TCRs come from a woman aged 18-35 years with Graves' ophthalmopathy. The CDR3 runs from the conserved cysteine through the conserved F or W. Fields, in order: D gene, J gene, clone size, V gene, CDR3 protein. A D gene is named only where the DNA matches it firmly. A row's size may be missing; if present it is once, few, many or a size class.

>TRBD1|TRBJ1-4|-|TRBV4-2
CASSQGGTARNEKLFF
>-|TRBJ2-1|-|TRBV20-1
CSVFSRSYNEQFF
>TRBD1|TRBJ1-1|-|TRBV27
CASSSRQGENTEAFF
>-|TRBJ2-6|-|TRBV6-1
CASSAWRVGYSGANVLTF
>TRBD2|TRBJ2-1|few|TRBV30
CAWSAGPENSGFSSYNEQFF
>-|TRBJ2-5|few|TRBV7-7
CASSLGDGRIQETQYF
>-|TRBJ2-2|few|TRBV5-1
CASSLLDRTNTGELFF
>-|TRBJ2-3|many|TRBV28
CASSPSGEADTQYF
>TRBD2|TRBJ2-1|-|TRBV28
CASSHPRTDRGDEQFF
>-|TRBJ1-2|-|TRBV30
CAWSGGENYGYTF
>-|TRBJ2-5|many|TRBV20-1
CSASNNLKETQYF
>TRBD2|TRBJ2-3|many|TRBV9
CASSVGSSGGTDTQYF
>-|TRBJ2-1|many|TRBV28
CASSELAEAYNEQFF
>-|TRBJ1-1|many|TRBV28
CASSFKGRFLRMNTEAFF
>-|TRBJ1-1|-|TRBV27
CASSLSSGLNTEAFF
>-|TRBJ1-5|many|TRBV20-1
CSAKQGGNQPQHF
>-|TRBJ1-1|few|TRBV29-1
CSVAHTEAFF